These T cell receptor beta chains were read from a single sample in a study of blood T cell repertoires in COVID-19. Here immunoSEQ multiplex PCR was the method, and the copy in TCRdb shows in-frame clones only, minus some. The sample records about 130,000 clones, around 83% being singletons. Sequences were obtained from PBMCs or T cells enriched from blood (not recorded which). The receptors shown here come from a man aged 45-65 years who had recovered from COVID-19. The CDR3 runs from the conserved cysteine through the conserved F or W. A D gene is named only where the DNA matches it firmly. For some rows the clone size is stated as once, few or many, or as a class when expanded; others skip it.

V gene	clone size	D gene	J gene	CDR3 protein	CDR3 DNA
TRBV6-5	.	TRBD1	TRBJ1-2	CASGQGGYGYTF	TGTGCCTCGGGACAGGGCGGGTATGGCTACACCTTC
TRBV29-1	.	.	TRBJ1-1	CSVEDGGAMNTEAFF	TGCAGCGTTGAAGACGGGGGAGCCATGAACACTGAAGCTTTCTTT
TRBV7-3	.	.	TRBJ1-1	CASSLNINTEAFF	TGTGCCAGCAGCTTAAATATAAACACTGAAGCTTTCTTT
TRBV5-3	.	.	TRBJ1-6	CARSGPQERRIF	TGTGCCAGAAGCGGACCACAGGAGCGAAGGATCTTT
TRBV7-8	.	.	TRBJ2-7	CASSLGGTSYEQYF	TGTGCCAGCAGCTTAGGGGGGACTTCCTACGAGCAGTACTTC
TRBV7-9	.	TRBD1	TRBJ1-2	CASSLGDRHDYTF	TGTGCCAGCAGCTTAGGGGACAGGCACGACTACACCTTC
TRBV5-1	.	.	TRBJ2-2	CASGADSNTGELFF	TGCGCCAGTGGGGCCGACTCGAACACCGGGGAGCTGTTTTTT
TRBV6-2/TRBV6-3	.	TRBD1	TRBJ2-1	CASSYSGDRDHNEQFF	TGTGCCAGCAGTTACTCGGGGGACAGGGATCACAATGAGCAGTTCTTC
TRBV15	many	TRBD1	TRBJ1-2	CATSRDKGAWGYTF	TGTGCCACCAGCAGAGATAAGGGGGCTTGGGGCTACACCTTC
TRBV9	.	.	TRBJ1-1	CASSIREGPNTEAFF	TGTGCCAGCAGCATCCGGGAGGGCCCGAACACTGAAGCTTTCTTT
TRBV27	.	TRBD2	TRBJ2-3	CASSLMRLAGSTDTQYF	TGTGCCAGCAGTTTAATGCGGCTAGCGGGGAGCACAGATACGCAGTATTTT
TRBV30	.	.	TRBJ1-4	CAWSVGGHTNEKLFF	TGTGCCTGGAGTGTTGGGGGCCATACTAATGAAAAACTGTTTTTT
TRBV11-2	.	TRBD2	TRBJ2-5	CASSESGGEETQYF	TGTGCCAGCAGCGAGAGCGGGGGGGAAGAGACCCAGTACTTC
TRBV5-1	.	TRBD2	TRBJ2-5	CASSPQLAGGPETQYF	TGCGCCAGCAGCCCCCAACTAGCGGGGGGGCCTGAGACCCAGTACTTC
TRBV15	few	.	TRBJ2-7	CATSSGRGGTYEQYF	TGTGCCACCAGCAGTGGAAGGGGGGGGACCTACGAGCAGTACTTC
TRBV7-9	.	TRBD1	TRBJ2-7	CASSSGQVATYEQYF	TGTGCCAGCAGCTCGGGACAGGTAGCCACCTACGAGCAGTACTTC
TRBV11-1	.	.	TRBJ2-5	CASSLEGGGETQYF	TGTGCCAGCAGCTTAGAAGGGGGAGGGGAGACCCAGTACTTC
TRBV7-2	few	TRBD1	TRBJ2-1	CASSLPGTGGNEQFF	TGTGCCAGCAGCTTACCCGGGACAGGGGGCAATGAGCAGTTCTTC
TRBV18	.	TRBD1	TRBJ1-6	CASSREETGVNSPLHF	TGTGCCAGCTCCCGAGAAGAGACAGGGGTTAATTCACCCCTCCACTTT
TRBV4-1	.	TRBD1	TRBJ1-6	CASSQDSQGWNSPLHF	TGCGCCAGCAGCCAAGATTCACAGGGGTGGAATTCACCCCTCCACTTT
TRBV7-3	.	TRBD2	TRBJ2-3	CASSPRLAGGLPDTQYF	TGTGCCAGCAGCCCTCGGCTAGCGGGGGGCCTCCCAGATACGCAGTATTTT
TRBV7-2	.	TRBD1	TRBJ2-3	CASSFGDRADTQYF	TGTGCCAGCAGCTTCGGGGACAGGGCAGATACGCAGTATTTT
TRBV7-2	.	TRBD1	TRBJ2-7	CASSGAMDRGRYEQYF	TGTGCCAGCAGCGGCGCCATGGACAGGGGGCGGTACGAGCAGTACTTC
TRBV28	.	.	TRBJ2-1	CASSQYNEQFF	TGTGCCAGCAGCCAGTACAATGAGCAGTTCTTC
TRBV5-8	.	TRBD2	TRBJ2-3	CASSLGTSAGRGTDTQYF	TGTGCCAGCAGCTTAGGGACTAGCGCTGGTCGAGGTACAGATACGCAGTATTTT
TRBV9	.	TRBD1	TRBJ1-6	CASSPRTGTGAGYSPLHF	TGTGCCAGCAGCCCCAGAACCGGGACAGGGGCGGGGTATTCACCCCTCCACTTT
TRBV28	.	.	TRBJ2-5	CASSLGGSGETQYF	TGTGCCAGCAGTTTAGGAGGGTCGGGAGAGACCCAGTACTTC
TRBV25-1	.	TRBD2	TRBJ2-5	CASSELTSGGPRETQYF	TGTGCCAGCAGTGAATTAACTAGCGGGGGCCCCAGGGAGACCCAGTACTTC
TRBV11-2	.	.	TRBJ1-1	CASSLLQMNTEAFF	TGTGCCAGCAGCTTACTCCAGATGAACACTGAAGCTTTCTTT
TRBV2	.	.	TRBJ2-7	CAVTTWGDYEQYF	TGTGCCGTCACAACGTGGGGGGACTACGAGCAGTACTTC
TRBV4-3	.	.	TRBJ2-1	CASSQDRVSEQFF	TGCGCCAGCAGCCAAGATCGCGTTTCTGAGCAGTTCTTC
TRBV12-3/TRBV12-4	.	.	TRBJ1-5	CASSPHSGQPQHF	TGTGCCAGCAGCCCGCACTCTGGTCAGCCCCAGCATTTT
TRBV9	.	TRBD1	TRBJ1-5	CASSDRGDNQPQHF	TGTGCCAGCAGCGACAGGGGTGACAATCAGCCCCAGCATTTT
TRBV5-4	.	.	TRBJ2-7	CASSSATALNEQYF	TGTGCCAGCAGCTCTGCAACCGCGCTGAACGAGCAGTACTTC
TRBV6-5	.	.	TRBJ1-2	CASSYEGSYGYTF	TGTGCCAGCAGTTATGAGGGATCCTATGGCTACACCTTC
TRBV27	.	.	TRBJ2-2	CASSLSPGSAGELFF	TGTGCCAGCAGTTTGTCCCCGGGGAGTGCCGGGGAGCTGTTTTTT
TRBV19	.	.	TRBJ1-4	CASSNPDRFNEKLFF	TGTGCCAGTAGTAACCCCGACAGGTTTAATGAAAAACTGTTTTTT
TRBV3-1/TRBV3-2	.	.	TRBJ1-4	CASSQISRRLGEKLFF	TGTGCCAGCAGCCAAATATCCCGGAGGCTAGGTGAAAAACTGTTTTTT
TRBV6-5	once	.	TRBJ2-1	CASSSSEYNEQFF	TGTGCCAGCAGCTCTAGCGAATACAATGAGCAGTTCTTC
TRBV19	.	TRBD2	TRBJ2-3	CASSIEGGGSSTDTQYF	TGTGCCAGTAGTATAGAGGGCGGGGGGTCTTCCACAGATACGCAGTATTTT
TRBV11-2	.	TRBD1	TRBJ2-7	CASSSRGQGAYEQYF	TGTGCCAGCAGCTCCCGAGGACAGGGGGCCTACGAGCAGTACTTC
TRBV16	few	TRBD1	TRBJ1-1	CASSQSTRQGTAEAFF	TGTGCCAGCAGCCAATCGACGCGACAGGGGACCGCTGAAGCTTTCTTT
TRBV5-1	.	TRBD2	TRBJ2-5	CASSLVESAGGLYQETQYF	TGCGCCAGCAGCTTGGTAGAGTCGGCGGGGGGGTTGTACCAAGAGACCCAGTACTTC
TRBV6-1	.	TRBD1	TRBJ1-5	CASSEAGGQGFSQPQHF	TGTGCCAGCAGTGAAGCGGGGGGACAGGGTTTTTCCCAGCCCCAGCATTTT
TRBV2	.	.	TRBJ1-6	CASTTQKDSPLHF	TGTGCCAGCACAACCCAGAAAGATTCACCCCTCCACTTT